This T cell receptor (beta chain) was found in a study of T cells in Graves' hyperthyroidism and ophthalmopathy. Whole-study findings and limits: Ophthalmopathy prediction by the model preceded onset by a median roughly 6 months.

The CDR3 runs to 15 residues. Germline V gene data show CDR1 as LNHDA and CDR2 as SQIVND (reference sequence). V lost 0 bases to trimming and J lost 0 bases, with 3 bases between them. TCR beta CDR3 regions were amplified from RNA. The study used the HTBI primer set for a first-round RT-PCR of the TCR CDR3. TCRdb reanalysed the multiplex PCR reads using MiXCR and keeps one entry per CDR3 protein. This table has approximately 640,000 distinct CDR3 sequences, 45% appearing once. This clonotype was observed many times. The antigen is undetermined. The chain combines TRBV19 with TRBJ2-6; D is ambiguous. Specimen: peripheral blood or thyroid tissue (not recorded which). The origin of this receptor is an adult man with Graves' disease, either hyperthyroidism or ophthalmopathy (not recorded which). CDR3 bases: TGTGCCAGTAGTATAGATCTCTCTGGGGCCAACGTCCTGACTTTC. Its protein is CASSIDLSGANVLTF.